These 26 T cell receptor beta chains came from one sample sequenced in a study of breast tumors, draining lymph nodes, adjacent tissues. TCRdb reprocessed the multiplex PCR reads via MiXCR and lists one record per CDR3 protein. This table has 84,000 or so distinct CDR3 sequences, around 30% appearing once. The lymph nodes were axillary draining lymph nodes from breast cancer patients. Source material: axillary lymph node tissue. The receptor set was obtained from a female donor with breast cancer. Some clones in this sample may be carry-over from other donors' samples.

This clonotype was observed at least ten times. This chain connects TRBV12-3 or TRBV12-4 to TRBJ1-3; no clear D. Trimming stripped 3 bases from V and 4 bases from J, with 4 bases between. The CDR3 has 12 residues. The CDR3 DNA reads TGTGCCAGCAGTTTCGGGGGAAACACCATATATTTT. This encodes CASSFGGNTIYF.

As to this clonotype: This CDR3 is missing its conserved last phenylalanine or tryptophan, likely due to a read error. This chain links TRBV7-3 with TRBJ1-2; a weak D match, TRBD1 (6 bases). In germline, CDR1 is SGHTA, CDR2 FQGTGA. The CDR3 has 14 residues. The V end was cut by 5 bases, the J end by 3 bases, with 13 bases between. CDR3 sequence: CASSPQAGDYGYTL. CDR3 sequence (DNA): TGTGCCAGCAGCCCACAGGCAGGGGACTATGGCTACACCCTC.

This clonotype has at least ten counts. This clone may be a read error of a much larger clone one base away. This chain links TRBV20-1 with TRBJ2-7, with 9 bases aligning to TRBD2. CDR1 is DFQATT and CDR2 is SNEGSKA in the germline V gene (reference sequence). The CDR3 consists of 14 residues. This chain's CDR3 is CSAVRLAASSEQYF. DNA of the CDR3: TGCAGTGCTGTCAGACTAGCGGCCTCCTCCGAGCAGTACTTC.

This clonotype was found many times. This sequence joins TRBV12-3 or TRBV12-4 and TRBJ2-5; maybe TRBD1 (6 bases). CDR3 size: 13 residues. Trimming pared 6 bases from V and 5 bases from J, leaving 13 bases between. The CDR3 loop is CASSQQGSETQYF. As DNA, the CDR3 is TGTGCCAGCAGCCAACAGGGCTCTGAGACCCAGTACTTC.

This clonotype qualifies as medium-sized. The chain combines TRBV2 with TRBJ2-7; no firm D call. The CDR3 has 11 amino acids. Germline lookup yields CDR1 SNHLY and CDR2 FYNNEI. V was pared by 7 bases and J by 6 bases, with 10 bases between. CDR3 in DNA: TGTGCCAGCATTCTGGCGGCCGAGCAGTACTTC. Translated, it gives CASILAAEQYF.

At least ten counts were recorded for this clonotype. V gene TRBV20-1 combines with J gene TRBJ1-2; unclear D gene. V was shortened by 5 bases and J by 3 bases, with 16 bases between the two germline ends. Per the germline V gene, CDR1 is DFQATT and CDR2 is SNEGSKA (reference sequence). The CDR3 loop spans 14 amino acids. The DNA for the CDR3 is TGCAGTGCTCCCCGCCCGGACCGAGACTATGGCTACACCTTC. Its protein product is CSAPRPDRDYGYTF.

In this sample, this clonotype turned up a few times. The DNA of the CDR3 is TGTGCCAGCAGCAGAGGGGGACAGGGGCGAGAGACCCAGTACTTC. Protein sequence: CASSRGGQGRETQYF. The chain carries TRBV27 and TRBJ2-5; 10 bases match TRBD1. Per germline, CDR1 MNHEY and CDR2 SMNVEV (reference sequence). The CDR3 spans 15 residues. V was clipped by 6 bases and J by 4 bases; unmatched bases: 8.

This clonotype has a count of ten or more. The chain is built from TRBV15 and TRBJ2-1, with D unclear. Trimming took 5 bases from V and 6 from J, leaving 11 bases between them. Germline lookup yields CDR1 LNHNV and CDR2 YYDKDF (reference sequence). This CDR3 spans 13 amino acids. CDR3 bases: TGTGCCACCAGCCTGGGGTTTCTCAATGAGCAGTTCTTC. Translating it yields CATSLGFLNEQFF.

This clonotype showed up many times. This rearrangement joins TRBV19 to TRBJ2-1, with D maybe TRBD2 (5 bases). CDR1 LNHDA and CDR2 SQIVND come from the germline V gene (reference sequence). Trimming cost V 3 bases and J 5 bases, with 17 bases left between them. The CDR3 totals 16 residues. This chain's CDR3 is CASSMTRVSVDNEQFF. CDR3 coding DNA: TGTGCCAGTAGTATGACCCGGGTTAGCGTAGACAATGAGCAGTTCTTC.

This clonotype was detected many times. V is TRBV20-1 and J is TRBJ2-7; the D gene could be TRBD1 or TRBD2 (5 bases each). Germline V gives CDR1 DFQATT, CDR2 SNEGSKA (reference sequence). V lost 1 base and J 5 bases, leaving 21 bases between the germline ends. The CDR3 consists of 16 residues. As DNA, the CDR3 is TGCAGTGCTAGAGGTAGTGGGACGTCAAGGGAGCACGAGCAGTACTTC. This gives the protein CSARGSGTSREHEQYF.

This clonotype appeared many times. This sequence joins TRBV4-1 and TRBJ1-5; D uncertain. CDR1 is MGHRA and CDR2 is YSYEKL in the germline V gene. The CDR3 contains 17 residues. Trimming removed 0 bases from V and 0 bases from J, with 12 bases in between. CDR3 loop: CASSQEGGRYSNQPQHF. As DNA, the CDR3 is TGCGCCAGCAGCCAAGAGGGAGGACGCTATAGCAATCAGCCCCAGCATTTT.

This clonotype was picked up many times. The rearrangement uses TRBV7-9 and TRBJ2-3; D remains ambiguous. Germline V CDR1 and CDR2: SEHNR, FQNEAQ (reference sequence). V lost 4 bases, J lost 3 bases, and 8 bases lay in between. The CDR3 has 13 residues. In nucleotides, the CDR3 is TGTGCCAGCAGCTGGGAATTGACAGATACGCAGTATTTT. Translation gives CASSWELTDTQYF.

In this sample, this clonotype turned up many times. This chain joins TRBV7-2 and TRBJ1-6, with 8 bases matching TRBD1. Germline CDR1 SGHTA, CDR2 FQGNSA. J lost 6 bases, V lost 1 base, and 8 bases had no gene match. This CDR3 is built from 17 residues. The DNA for the CDR3 is TGTGCCAGCAGCTTAGGTACCCCGGGACAGGCTAATTCACCCCTCCACTTT. It specifies CASSLGTPGQANSPLHF.

This clonotype was observed at least ten times. This chain connects TRBV7-2 to TRBJ1-2; 10 bases agree with TRBD1. CDR1 SGHTA and CDR2 FQGNSA come from the germline V gene. The V gene end was trimmed by 0 bases and the J gene end by 2 bases; junction bases not matched to a gene: 0. This CDR3 contains 15 residues. The CDR3 DNA sequence: TGTGCCAGCAGCTTAGCGGGACAGGGGAACTATGGCTACACCTTC. Protein: CASSLAGQGNYGYTF. The full variable domain, rest sourced from reference TRBV7-2 and TRBJ1-2, is GAGVSQSPSNKVTEKGKDVELRCDPISGHTALYWYRQSLGQGLEFLIYFQGNSAPDKSGLPSDRFSAERTGGSVSTLTIQRTQQEDSAVYLCASSLAGQGNYGYTFGSGTRLTVV.

This clonotype has a count of ten or more. The chain uses TRBV5-1 and TRBJ1-1; D not certain. CDR1 and CDR2 from the germline V gene are SGHRS and YFSETQ. The ends were cut back, 1 base at V and 2 bases at J, with 9 bases in the middle. There are 14 residues in the CDR3. CDR3 region: CASSLRVDNTEAFF. The CDR3 DNA is TGCGCCAGCAGCTTGCGTGTGGACAACACTGAAGCTTTCTTT.

This clonotype was counted at least ten times. V gene TRBV2 combines with J gene TRBJ2-7; D unclear. Germline CDR1 reads SNHLY; CDR2 reads FYNNEI. The CDR3 runs to 13 residues. With 1 base removed from V and 4 bases from J, the gap between germline ends came to 8 bases. CDR3 sequence: CASSEDYGYEQYF. CDR3 coding DNA: TGTGCCAGCAGTGAAGATTACGGTTACGAGCAGTACTTC. Variable domain in full (rest from reference TRBV2 and TRBJ2-7): EPEVTQTPSHQVTQMGQEVILRCVPISNHLYFYWYRQILGQKVEFLVSFYNNEISEKSEIFDDQFSVERPDGSNFTLKIRSTKLEDSAMYFCASSEDYGYEQYFGPGTRLTVT.

This clonotype has only a few counts. Being one base from a much bigger clone, this may be a read error. The chain recombines TRBV12-3 or TRBV12-4 with TRBJ2-2; D is possibly TRBD1 or TRBD2 (6 bases each). Trimming removed 9 bases from V and 6 bases from J, with 23 bases in between. The CDR3 spans 16 residues. CDR3 in DNA: TGTGCCAGACCCTTCTACAGGGAGGACTCTTCCGGGGAGCTGTTTTTT. Amino acid sequence: CARPFYREDSSGELFF.

This clonotype was counted ten times or more. The chain employs TRBV12-3 or TRBV12-4 and TRBJ1-2, with 9 bases that match TRBD1. The CDR3 runs 14 residues. After removal of 5 bases from V and 2 bases from J, the junction contained 3 bases not matched to a gene. CDR3 residues: CASSTGQGNYGYTF. CDR3 nucleotide sequence: TGTGCCAGCAGTACAGGACAGGGGAACTATGGCTACACCTTC.

This clonotype was picked up many times. The chain is built from TRBV7-2 and TRBJ1-4; D is undetermined. CDR1 is SGHTA, CDR2 FQGNSA, per germline. V dropped 1 base and J dropped 0 bases, with 9 bases sitting between them. The CDR3 contains 16 residues. The CDR3 spells CASSLDSGATNEKLFF. The CDR3 DNA reads TGTGCCAGCAGCTTAGATAGCGGAGCAACTAATGAAAAACTGTTTTTT. The full variable domain, with the rest looked up from reference TRBV7-2 and TRBJ1-4, is GAGVSQSPSNKVTEKGKDVELRCDPISGHTALYWYRQSLGQGLEFLIYFQGNSAPDKSGLPSDRFSAERTGGSVSTLTIQRTQQEDSAVYLCASSLDSGATNEKLFFGSGTQLSVL.

This clonotype has more than one count but fewer than ten. The chain has TRBV19 and TRBJ1-1; D is ambiguous. Germline V gene data show CDR1 as LNHDA and CDR2 as SQIVND (reference sequence). The CDR3 length is 12 residues. With 6 bases removed from V and 7 bases from J, the gap between germline ends came to 12 bases. As DNA, the CDR3 is TGTGCCAGTAGGGTCGCCCCCCATGAAGCTTTCTTT. It specifies CASRVAPHEAFF.

Many counts were recorded for this clonotype. V is TRBV28 and J is TRBJ2-7; TRBD2 aligns across 7 bases. The ends lost 2 bases at V and 3 bases at J; junction bases unmatched: 7. CDR1 MDHEN and CDR2 SYDVKM come from the germline V gene. The CDR3 has 15 residues. The CDR3 DNA sequence: TGTGCCAGCAGTTTACCACCGACTAGCATCTACGAGCAGTACTTC. Protein product: CASSLPPTSIYEQYF.

This chain connects TRBV5-1 to TRBJ2-7; D unclear. CDR3 size: 14 residues. CDR1 and CDR2 (germline): SGHRS, YFSETQ. Trimming cost V 2 bases and J 5 bases, with 14 bases left between them. The CDR3: CASSFDPGLHEQYF. CDR3 sequence (DNA): TGCGCCAGCAGCTTTGACCCCGGTCTCCACGAGCAGTACTTC.

This clonotype showed up many times. V gene TRBV5-5 combines with J gene TRBJ2-4; the D is unclear. Trimming removed 4 bases at V and 1 base at J, with 9 bases between. CDR1 and CDR2 from the germline V gene are SGHKS and YYEKEE (reference sequence). The CDR3 loop spans 14 amino acids. CDR3 loop: CASSPERAKNIQYF. The CDR3 region has the DNA TGTGCCAGCAGCCCGGAGAGGGCCAAAAACATTCAGTACTTC.

This clonotype was counted a single time. Because it lacks the conserved phenylalanine or tryptophan at the end, this CDR3 is likely a read error. The V call is TRBV24-1, the J call TRBJ1-1; the D is unclear. Trimming removed 6 bases at V and 0 bases at J, with 7 bases between. Germline values: CDR1 KGHDR, CDR2 SFDVKD. CDR3 length: 13 residues. The CDR3 here is CATSYDLNTEAFL. DNA for the CDR3: TGTGCCACCAGTTATGATTTGAACACTGAAGCTTTCTTG.

The rearrangement joins TRBV20-1 to TRBJ1-2; 10 nucleotides match TRBD1. V trimming: 5 bases; J trimming: 1 base; junction bases outside the gene matches: 4. CDR3 size: 14 residues. Germline V gene lookup returns CDR1 DFQATT and CDR2 SNEGSKA (reference sequence). CDR3 residues: CSAPRTGGNYGYTF. In DNA form, the CDR3 reads TGCAGTGCTCCTAGGACAGGGGGTAACTATGGCTACACCTTC.

Comments on this clonotype: One end of the junction does not line up with germline, which may come from a read error. The chain has TRBV6-7 and TRBJ2-2; weak D call: TRBD1 (5 bases). TRBV6-7 is designated an ORF whose function remains uncertain. The CDR3 is 13 amino acids. CDR3 region: CASSHSKGGELFF. The DNA for the CDR3 is TGTGCCAGCAGTCACTCGAAGGGGGGGGAGCTGTTTTTT.